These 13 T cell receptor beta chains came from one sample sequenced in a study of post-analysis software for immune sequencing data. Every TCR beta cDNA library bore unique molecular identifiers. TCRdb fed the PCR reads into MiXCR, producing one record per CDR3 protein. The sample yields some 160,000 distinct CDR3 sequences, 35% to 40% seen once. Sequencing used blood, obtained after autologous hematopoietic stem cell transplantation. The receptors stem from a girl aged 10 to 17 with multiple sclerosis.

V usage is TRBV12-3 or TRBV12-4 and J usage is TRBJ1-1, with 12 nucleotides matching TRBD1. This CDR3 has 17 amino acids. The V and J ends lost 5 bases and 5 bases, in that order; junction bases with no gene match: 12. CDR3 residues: CASSAPGQGAWETEAFF. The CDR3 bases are TGTGCCAGCAGTGCCCCGGGACAGGGGGCATGGGAAACTGAAGCTTTCTTT.

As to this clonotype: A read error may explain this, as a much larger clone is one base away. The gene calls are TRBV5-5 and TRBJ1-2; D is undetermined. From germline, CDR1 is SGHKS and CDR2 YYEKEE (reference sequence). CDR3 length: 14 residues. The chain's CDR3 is CVSSFGLIRDGYTF. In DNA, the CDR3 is TGTGTCAGCAGCTTTGGATTAATAAGGGATGGCTACACCTTC.

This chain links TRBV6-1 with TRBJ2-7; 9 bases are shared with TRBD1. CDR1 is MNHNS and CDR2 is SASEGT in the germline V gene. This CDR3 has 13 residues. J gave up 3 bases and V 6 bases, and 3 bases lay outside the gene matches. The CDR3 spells CASSVTGGYEQYF. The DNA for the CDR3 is TGTGCCAGCAGCGTGACAGGGGGCTACGAGCAGTACTTC.

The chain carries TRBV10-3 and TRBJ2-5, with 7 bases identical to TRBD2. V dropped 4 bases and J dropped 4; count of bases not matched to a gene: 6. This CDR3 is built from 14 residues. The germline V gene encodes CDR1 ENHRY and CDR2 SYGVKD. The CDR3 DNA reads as TGTGCCATCAGTGCGGCGGGAGACAGAGAGACCCAGTACTTC. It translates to CAISAAGDRETQYF.

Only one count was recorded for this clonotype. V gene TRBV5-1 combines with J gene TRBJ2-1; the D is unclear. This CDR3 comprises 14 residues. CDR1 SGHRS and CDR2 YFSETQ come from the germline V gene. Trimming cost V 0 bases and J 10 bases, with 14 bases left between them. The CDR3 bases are TGCGCCAGCAGCTTGGAGCAGTACGTAAAGGAGCAGTTCTTC. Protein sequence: CASSLEQYVKEQFF.

CDR3 sequence: CASSLDQDLYGYTF. DNA for the CDR3: TGTGCCAGCAGCTTAGACCAGGACCTCTATGGCTACACCTTC. The chain uses TRBV7-9 and TRBJ1-2; no reliable D call. The CDR3 has 14 amino acids. Germline V gene lookup returns CDR1 SEHNR and CDR2 FQNEAQ (reference sequence). The germline V and J ends were trimmed by 1 base and 4 bases, with 10 bases remaining between them.

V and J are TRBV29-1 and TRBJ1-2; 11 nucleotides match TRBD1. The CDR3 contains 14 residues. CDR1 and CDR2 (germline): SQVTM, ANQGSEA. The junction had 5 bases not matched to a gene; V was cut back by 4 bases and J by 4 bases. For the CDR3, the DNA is TGCAGCGTTGGAGGGGGGACAGGGGGCTATGGCTACACCTTC. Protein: CSVGGGTGGYGYTF.

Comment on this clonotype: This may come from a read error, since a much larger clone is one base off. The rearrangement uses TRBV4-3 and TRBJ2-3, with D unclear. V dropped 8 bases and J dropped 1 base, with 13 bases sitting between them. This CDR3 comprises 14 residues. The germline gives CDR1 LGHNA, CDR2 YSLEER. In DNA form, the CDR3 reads TGCGCCAGCGGCCTTGACACTCGCACAGATACGCAGTATTTT. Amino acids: CASGLDTRTDTQYF.

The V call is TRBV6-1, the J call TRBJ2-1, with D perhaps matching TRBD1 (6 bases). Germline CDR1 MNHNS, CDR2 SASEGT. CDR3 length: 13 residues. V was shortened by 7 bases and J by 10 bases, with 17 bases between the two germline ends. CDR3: CASTVGQSYEQFF. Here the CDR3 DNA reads TGTGCCAGCACCGTCGGACAGTCCTACGAGCAGTTCTTC.

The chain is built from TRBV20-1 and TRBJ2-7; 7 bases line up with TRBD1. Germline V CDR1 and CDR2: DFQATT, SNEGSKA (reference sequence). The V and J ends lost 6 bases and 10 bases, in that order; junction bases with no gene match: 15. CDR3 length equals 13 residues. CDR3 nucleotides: TGCAGTGCCGTTCGACAGGGCAAAGAGATCCAGTACTTC. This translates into CSAVRQGKEIQYF.

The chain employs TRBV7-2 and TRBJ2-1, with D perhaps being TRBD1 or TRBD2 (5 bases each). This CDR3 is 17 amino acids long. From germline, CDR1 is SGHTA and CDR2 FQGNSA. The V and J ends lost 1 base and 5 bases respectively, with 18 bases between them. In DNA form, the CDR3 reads TGTGCCAGCAGCTTAGACCCCCGGGACGCCCGGGACAATGAGCAGTTCTTC. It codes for CASSLDPRDARDNEQFF.

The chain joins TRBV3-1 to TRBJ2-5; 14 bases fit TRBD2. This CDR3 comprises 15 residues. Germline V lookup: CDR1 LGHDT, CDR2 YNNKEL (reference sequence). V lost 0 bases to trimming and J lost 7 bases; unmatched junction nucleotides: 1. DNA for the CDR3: TGTGCCAGCAGCCAAGATGGGACTAGCGGGAGGACCCAGTACTTC. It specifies CASSQDGTSGRTQYF.

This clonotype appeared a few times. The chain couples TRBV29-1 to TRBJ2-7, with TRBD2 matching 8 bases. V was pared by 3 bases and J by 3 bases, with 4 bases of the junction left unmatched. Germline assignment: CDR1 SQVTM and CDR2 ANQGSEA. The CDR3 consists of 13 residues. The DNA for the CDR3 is TGCAGCGTTGAGGTCCTAGCGGGCTACGAGCAGTACTTC. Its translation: CSVEVLAGYEQYF.